This entry concerns a single T cell receptor beta chain. This sample was taken from a study of blood T cell repertoires in COVID-19. CDR1 SGHAT and CDR2 FQDESV come from the germline V gene (reference sequence). J was trimmed by 8 bases and V by 1 base; bases with no gene match: 6. This CDR3 is 14 amino acids long. Only in-frame clones appear in the TCRdb table, and some are missing; sequencing was by immunoSEQ multiplex PCR. The data show over 250,000 clones, around 90% seen once. The sample was PBMCs or T cells enriched from blood (not recorded which). The rearrangement links TRBV11-1 to TRBJ2-3; 7 bases line up with TRBD1. The sequence derives from a woman aged 60-75 years in a cohort exposed to, infected with or recovered from COVID-19 (not recorded which). In DNA form, the CDR3 reads TGTGCCAGCAGCTTAGGACAGGGTGGTGGTACGCAGTATTTT. Translation gives CASSLGQGGGTQYF.